This TCR beta chain was profiled in a study of response to subunit inactivated influenza vaccine. Study-level points and caveats: T cells newly recruited by each seasonal influenza vaccination are few, the authors suggested.

CDR1 and CDR2 from the germline V gene are MNHEY and SVGEGT. This CDR3 is built from 14 residues. V lost 7 bases and J lost 2; bases outside the gene matches: 7. A remark on this clonotype: Its antigen remains unidentified.

TCRdb re-derived calls from the RT-PCR reads in MiXCR, one entry per CDR3 protein. The repertoire holds 710,000 or so distinct CDR3 sequences, approximately 15% seen once, with roughly 10% in the top ten. This specimen consisted of PBMCs from blood, obtained about 13 days after vaccination. This chain links TRBV6-2 or TRBV6-3 with TRBJ1-2, with TRBD1 matching over 7 bases. The receptor's source is a man aged 45 to 65 who received an inactivated influenza vaccine. The CDR3 region has the DNA TGTGCCAGCACCCCGGGACAGAGGAACTATGGCTACACCTTC. Its translation: CASTPGQRNYGYTF.